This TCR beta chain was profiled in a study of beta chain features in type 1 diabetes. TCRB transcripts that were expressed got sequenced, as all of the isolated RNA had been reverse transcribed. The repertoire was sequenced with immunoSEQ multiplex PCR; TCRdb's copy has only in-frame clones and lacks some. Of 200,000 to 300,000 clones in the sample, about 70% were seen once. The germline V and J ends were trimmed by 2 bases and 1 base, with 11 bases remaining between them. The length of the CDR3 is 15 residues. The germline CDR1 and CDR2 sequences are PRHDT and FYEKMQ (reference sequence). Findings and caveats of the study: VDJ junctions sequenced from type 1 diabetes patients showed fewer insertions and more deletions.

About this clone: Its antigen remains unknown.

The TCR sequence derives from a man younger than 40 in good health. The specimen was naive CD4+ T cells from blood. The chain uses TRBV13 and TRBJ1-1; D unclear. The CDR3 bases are TGTGCCAGCAGCTTATCAACAGTGGGGAACACTGAAGCTTTCTTT. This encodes CASSLSTVGNTEAFF.